One and the same sample provided the 32 T cell receptor beta chains below, sequenced in a study of T-cell memory formation after mild COVID-19 (dated by TCRdb to the early 2020s). The library came from 5' RACE. Sequencer: Illumina NovaSeq 6000. TCRdb reanalyzed the raw reads on its own, using fastp at Q25 for trimming and MiXCR for clone calling, and kept in-frame beta chains. Every CDR3 protein is listed once, alongside the most common genes and DNA of its rows. The sample profile shows fewer than 450,000 distinct CDR3 sequences; 20% to 25% of them were found once. 8.5% to 9% of the sample rests with the top ten. Material for sequencing was PBMCs or a T cell subset sorted from them (not recorded which). These receptors were collected from an adult woman who had mild COVID-19 (a few samples of this study predate the infection). The sample titles of this study are shuffled in the database, so cell type and time point are left out; the donor was told from shared clones.

The chain recombines TRBV6-5 with TRBJ2-1, with D unclear. Germline V gene sequence: CDR1 MNHEY, CDR2 SVGAGI. V was cut by 2 bases and J by 8 bases, with 4 bases left in between. This CDR3 comprises 11 residues. The CDR3 loop is CASSYLDEQFF. For the CDR3, the DNA is TGTGCCAGCAGTTACCTGGATGAGCAGTTCTTC.

The V call is TRBV4-1, the J call TRBJ1-5; no reliable D call. Trimming removed 2 bases from V and 4 bases from J, with 9 bases in between. This CDR3 spans 14 amino acids. Germline-derived CDR1 and CDR2 are MGHRA and YSYEKL. CDR3 in DNA: TGCGCCAGCAGCCAACTTTCGGGAAATCAGCCCCAGCATTTT. Encoded protein: CASSQLSGNQPQHF.

This clonotype was counted between two and nine times. CDR3 bases: TGCGCCAGCAGCGTGGGGGGACAGGGTTGGACTGAAGCTTTCTTT. Protein product: CASSVGGQGWTEAFF. J is TRBJ1-1 and V is TRBV5-1, with 9 bases aligning to TRBD1. The trim removed 4 bases at V and 5 bases at J, leaving 9 bases unmatched. CDR3 length equals 15 residues. Germline values: CDR1 SGHRS, CDR2 YFSETQ.

This chain connects TRBV29-1 to TRBJ2-5; no firm D call. CDR3 length equals 11 residues. V lost 3 bases and J lost 2, with 4 bases in between. CDR1 and CDR2 from the germline V gene are SQVTM and ANQGSEA. The DNA of the CDR3 is TGCAGCGTTGATCTTCAAGAGACCCAGTACTTC. Protein: CSVDLQETQYF.

The V gene is TRBV3-1, the J gene TRBJ1-1; a weak D match, TRBD1 (5 bases). V shed 0 bases and J shed 5 bases, with 16 bases lying between them. The CDR3 is 16 residues long. In germline, CDR1 is LGHDT, CDR2 YNNKEL (reference sequence). The CDR3 reads CASSQDPAGSRTEAFF. Here the CDR3 DNA reads TGTGCCAGCAGCCAAGATCCAGCAGGGAGTAGGACTGAAGCTTTCTTT.

In this sample, this clonotype turned up a few times. V usage is TRBV15 and J usage is TRBJ2-1; 16 nucleotides line up with TRBD2. Germline CDR1 is LNHNV and CDR2 is YYDKDF (reference sequence). Trimming at V came to 3 bases and at J to 1 base, leaving 3 bases not matched to a gene. The CDR3 runs to 18 residues. This CDR3 is CATSRTGLAGGSYNEQFF. Here the CDR3 DNA reads TGTGCCACCAGCAGGACGGGACTAGCGGGGGGGTCCTACAATGAGCAGTTCTTC.

In this sample, this clonotype turned up a few times. CDR3 residues: CASSWSGTGGYEQYF. CDR3 bases: TGTGCCAGTAGTTGGTCCGGGACAGGGGGTTACGAGCAGTACTTC. J is TRBJ2-7 and V is TRBV19; 11 bases are shared with TRBD1. Germline trimming cut 5 bases from V and 4 bases from J; bases unmatched to any gene: 7. The germline V gene has CDR1 LNHDA and CDR2 SQIVND (reference sequence). There are 15 residues in the CDR3.

This clonotype has only a few counts. The gene calls are TRBV12-3 or TRBV12-4 and TRBJ2-3, with D perhaps matching TRBD1 or TRBD2 (5 bases each). The length of the CDR3 is 15 residues. The ends were cut back, 3 bases at V and 2 bases at J, with 12 bases in the middle. The CDR3 DNA reads TGTGCCAGCAGTTTTTCGGCAGGGACCACAGATACGCAGTATTTT. Encoded protein: CASSFSAGTTDTQYF.

The chain employs TRBV21-1 and TRBJ2-3. TRBV21-1 is noted as a pseudogene. The CDR3 has 14 residues. CDR3 sequence reads: CASSKGGTTDTQYF. In DNA, the CDR3 is TGTGCCAGCAGCAAAGGAGGTACCACAGATACGCAGTATTTT.

This clonotype was counted a few times. The V and J genes are TRBV4-1 and TRBJ2-7; no clear D gene. With 0 bases removed from V and 4 bases from J, the gap between germline ends came to 22 bases. Germline V gene sequence: CDR1 MGHRA, CDR2 YSYEKL. The CDR3 covers 18 residues. CDR3 sequence: CASSQDSPPSRLGYEQYF. As DNA, the CDR3 is TGCGCCAGCAGCCAAGATTCCCCACCTTCCAGATTGGGTTACGAGCAGTACTTC.

This clonotype was detected only a few times. The CDR3 DNA sequence: TGTGCCAGCAGCACCCGGGACACCCACTCCTACGAGCAGTACTTC. Translating it yields CASSTRDTHSYEQYF. The chain uses TRBV7-6 and TRBJ2-7, with D possibly being TRBD1 (6 bases). Germline V gene sequence: CDR1 SGHVS, CDR2 FNYEAQ. Trimming cost V 5 bases and J 0 bases, with 14 bases left between them. There are 15 residues in the CDR3.

This clonotype was seen more than once but under ten times. The chain couples TRBV12-3 or TRBV12-4 to TRBJ2-2, with 8 bases aligning to TRBD2. V shed 5 bases and J 6 bases; nucleotides not matched to a gene: 8. The CDR3 contains 15 residues. Here the CDR3 reads CASSLGLARAGELFF. The CDR3 DNA follows: TGTGCCAGCAGTCTCGGACTAGCTCGCGCCGGGGAGCTGTTTTTT.

V is TRBV29-1 and J is TRBJ2-7, with D possibly being TRBD1 or TRBD2 (5 bases each). The CDR3 sequence is 15 residues long. From germline, CDR1 is SQVTM and CDR2 ANQGSEA. Trimming pared 4 bases from V and 1 base from J, leaving 17 bases between. The CDR3 DNA follows: TGCAGCGTTGTACTCGGGGACGAAGGGTCCTACGAGCAGTACTTC. The encoded protein is CSVVLGDEGSYEQYF.

This chain joins TRBV15 and TRBJ1-1; a possible D gene is TRBD1 (5 bases). CDR3 length: 16 amino acids. Germline V lookup: CDR1 LNHNV, CDR2 YYDKDF (reference sequence). Trimming pared 2 bases from V and 2 bases from J, leaving 15 bases between. As DNA, the CDR3 is TGTGCCACCAGCAGAACTTTCGGGGGGAAAAACACTGAAGCTTTCTTT. It specifies CATSRTFGGKNTEAFF.

V gene TRBV2 combines with J gene TRBJ2-7; D unresolved. There are 12 residues in the CDR3. From germline, CDR1 is SNHLY and CDR2 FYNNEI. Trimming removed 7 bases from V and 4 bases from J, with 11 bases in between. CDR3 sequence (DNA): TGTGCCAGCATGGTGGGATCTTACGAGCAGTACTTC. This sequence encodes CASMVGSYEQYF.

The rearrangement links TRBV12-3 or TRBV12-4 to TRBJ2-7; D is undetermined. The CDR3 is 14 amino acids. Between the trimmed V and J ends, which lost 2 bases and 2 bases, there was a span of 10 bases. CDR3 DNA: TGTGCCAGCAGTTTATCATGGGCAGCCTACGAGCAGTACTTC. Translating it yields CASSLSWAAYEQYF.

This clonotype was recorded a few times. The chain recombines TRBV27 with TRBJ1-1; D is possibly TRBD1 (5 bases). Trimming left V 3 bases short and J 6 bases short, with 8 bases between. Looked up from germline, CDR1 is MNHEY and CDR2 is SMNVEV (reference sequence). The CDR3 sequence is 12 residues long. In DNA, the CDR3 is TGTGCCAGCAGTTTCCCAGGGTCTGAAGCTTTCTTT. The encoded protein is CASSFPGSEAFF.

The chain links TRBV7-2 to TRBJ2-5; 7 bases match TRBD1. Trimming took 1 base from V and 1 from J; bases not matched to a gene: 6. The V gene's germline CDR1 is SGHTA and CDR2 FQGNSA. The CDR3 has 16 residues. CDR3 loop: CASSLEQGSVQETQYF. The CDR3 nucleotides read TGTGCCAGCAGCTTAGAACAGGGGTCCGTCCAAGAGACCCAGTACTTC. The variable domain in full, completed from reference TRBV7-2 and TRBJ2-5, reads GAGVSQSPSNKVTEKGKDVELRCDPISGHTALYWYRQSLGQGLEFLIYFQGNSAPDKSGLPSDRFSAERTGGSVSTLTIQRTQQEDSAVYLCASSLEQGSVQETQYFGPGTRLLVL.

This clonotype was found a few times. This rearrangement joins TRBV19 to TRBJ1-5; TRBD1 aligns across 10 bases. In germline, CDR1 is LNHDA, CDR2 SQIVND (reference sequence). V lost 6 bases and J lost 7; bases outside the gene matches: 12. The CDR3 runs to 16 residues. The CDR3 DNA follows: TGTGCCAGTAGCCCCGGACAGGGGGGGCTGGGGCAGCCCCAGCATTTT. This codes for CASSPGQGGLGQPQHF.

The genes are TRBV3-1 and TRBJ2-1; a possible D gene is TRBD2 (7 bases). CDR1 is LGHDT and CDR2 is YNNKEL in the germline V gene (reference sequence). V lost 0 bases and J 13 bases, leaving 10 bases between the germline ends. CDR3 length: 12 amino acids. CDR3 sequence (DNA): TGTGCCAGCAGCCAAGAGGGGGGGGCCCAGTTCTTC. It encodes CASSQEGGAQFF.

This clonotype was seen more than once but under ten times. This chain uses TRBV4-3 with TRBJ2-3; 7 positions agree with TRBD1. The germline gives CDR1 LGHNA, CDR2 YSLEER. The junction had 9 bases not matched to a gene; V was cut back by 4 bases and J by 2 bases. The length of the CDR3 is 16 residues. DNA for the CDR3: TGCGCCAGCAGCCCCCTCCCGGGACAGCTCACAGATACGCAGTATTTT. This codes for CASSPLPGQLTDTQYF.

CDR3 region: CASSLALGASQETQYF. The CDR3 DNA sequence: TGTGCCAGCAGCTTAGCGCTCGGGGCCAGTCAAGAGACCCAGTACTTC. The chain links TRBV7-9 to TRBJ2-5, with D possibly called TRBD1 or TRBD2 (5 bases each). Germline V lookup: CDR1 SEHNR, CDR2 FQNEAQ (reference sequence). The CDR3 has 16 residues. Trimming pared 0 bases from V and 2 bases from J, leaving 13 bases between.

The chain is built from TRBV7-3 and TRBJ2-1, with 7 bases identical to TRBD2. The germline V gene encodes CDR1 SGHTA and CDR2 FQGTGA. The CDR3 has 16 residues. The J segment lost 7 bases and the V segment lost 1 base, leaving 10 bases of the junction unmatched. The CDR3 sequence is CASSLNPGGVRNEQFF. The CDR3 DNA follows: TGTGCCAGCAGCTTAAACCCGGGGGGTGTAAGGAATGAGCAGTTCTTC.

The genes are TRBV6-2 or TRBV6-3 and TRBJ2-1; D is uncertain. V shed 7 bases and J shed 0 bases, with 19 bases lying between them. This CDR3 is 17 amino acids long. Germline V gives CDR1 MNHEY, CDR2 SVGEGT. The CDR3 DNA reads as TGTGCCAGCACAGTACCCCTGTGGCAGAGCTCCTACAATGAGCAGTTCTTC. Its translation is CASTVPLWQSSYNEQFF.

The chain combines TRBV7-9 with TRBJ2-5; weak D call: TRBD2 (6 bases). Deletions cut 5 bases from V and 2 bases from J, with 15 bases between. Per germline, CDR1 SEHNR and CDR2 FQNEAQ (reference sequence). The CDR3 is 15 amino acids. The CDR3 sequence: CASSPERGLQETQYF. Here the CDR3 DNA reads TGTGCCAGCAGCCCGGAGAGGGGACTTCAAGAGACCCAGTACTTC.

The gene calls are TRBV4-1 and TRBJ1-4, with D tentatively TRBD1 (5 bases). Trimming took 1 base from V and 7 from J, leaving 16 bases between them. This CDR3 has 16 residues. Germline CDR1 is MGHRA and CDR2 is YSYEKL. Here the CDR3 reads CASSQGFSRESEKLFF. The CDR3, as DNA: TGCGCCAGCAGCCAAGGGTTTTCCAGGGAGTCTGAAAAACTGTTTTTT.

The chain joins TRBV2 to TRBJ1-5; D is unclear. Germline V CDR1 and CDR2: SNHLY, FYNNEI. CDR3 length: 14 amino acids. With 2 bases removed from V and 3 bases from J, the gap between germline ends came to 8 bases. In DNA, the CDR3 is TGTGCCAGCAGTGAATTGGCAGACAATCAGCCCCAGCATTTT. Amino acids: CASSELADNQPQHF.

The sample holds a few counts of this clonotype. The chain combines TRBV5-6 with TRBJ2-5; 11 bases line up with TRBD1. CDR3 length: 16 residues. The V gene's germline CDR1 is SGHDT and CDR2 YYEEEE. Trimming removed 2 bases from V and 5 bases from J; junction bases left unmatched: 8. For the CDR3, the DNA is TGTGCCAGCAGCTTTTCCGGGACAGGGGGAGGCGAGACCCAGTACTTC. It codes for CASSFSGTGGGETQYF.

The sample holds a few counts of this clonotype. The chain is built from TRBV12-3 or TRBV12-4 and TRBJ1-5; tentatively, D is TRBD1 (5 bases). Trimming shortened V by 5 bases and J by 1 base, and 12 bases separated the two germline ends. The CDR3 runs 15 residues. CDR3 sequence reads: CASSQGGLSNQPQHF. CDR3 bases: TGTGCCAGCAGTCAGGGTGGCCTAAGCAATCAGCCCCAGCATTTT.

This clonotype has only a few counts. The chain combines TRBV20-1 with TRBJ1-6, with D maybe TRBD1 (5 bases). The CDR3 loop spans 14 amino acids. With 1 base removed from V and 5 bases from J, the gap between germline ends came to 9 bases. CDR1 DFQATT and CDR2 SNEGSKA come from the germline V gene (reference sequence). The CDR3 protein is CSARGQIDNSPLHF. The CDR3 nucleotides read TGCAGTGCTAGAGGACAGATTGATAATTCACCCCTCCACTTT.

This clonotype was counted many times. The V and J genes are TRBV4-1 and TRBJ2-7; 16 bases fit TRBD2. Germline-derived CDR1 and CDR2 are MGHRA and YSYEKL. V was clipped by 3 bases and J by 4 bases; unmatched bases: 12. There are 19 residues in the CDR3. CDR3 sequence: CASSHPGLAGGPLSYEQYF. In DNA, the CDR3 is TGCGCCAGCAGCCACCCGGGACTAGCGGGGGGGCCCCTCTCGTACGAGCAGTACTTC.

There are a few counts of this clonotype. CDR3 sequence (DNA): TGTGCCAGCTCGGGGGCCGAGAACACTGAAGCTTTCTTT. Translation: CASSGAENTEAFF. This rearrangement joins TRBV18 to TRBJ1-1; D may be TRBD1 (6 bases). This CDR3 is 13 amino acids long. V gave up 6 bases and J gave up 1 base, with 9 bases separating them. Per germline, CDR1 KGHSH and CDR2 LQKENI.